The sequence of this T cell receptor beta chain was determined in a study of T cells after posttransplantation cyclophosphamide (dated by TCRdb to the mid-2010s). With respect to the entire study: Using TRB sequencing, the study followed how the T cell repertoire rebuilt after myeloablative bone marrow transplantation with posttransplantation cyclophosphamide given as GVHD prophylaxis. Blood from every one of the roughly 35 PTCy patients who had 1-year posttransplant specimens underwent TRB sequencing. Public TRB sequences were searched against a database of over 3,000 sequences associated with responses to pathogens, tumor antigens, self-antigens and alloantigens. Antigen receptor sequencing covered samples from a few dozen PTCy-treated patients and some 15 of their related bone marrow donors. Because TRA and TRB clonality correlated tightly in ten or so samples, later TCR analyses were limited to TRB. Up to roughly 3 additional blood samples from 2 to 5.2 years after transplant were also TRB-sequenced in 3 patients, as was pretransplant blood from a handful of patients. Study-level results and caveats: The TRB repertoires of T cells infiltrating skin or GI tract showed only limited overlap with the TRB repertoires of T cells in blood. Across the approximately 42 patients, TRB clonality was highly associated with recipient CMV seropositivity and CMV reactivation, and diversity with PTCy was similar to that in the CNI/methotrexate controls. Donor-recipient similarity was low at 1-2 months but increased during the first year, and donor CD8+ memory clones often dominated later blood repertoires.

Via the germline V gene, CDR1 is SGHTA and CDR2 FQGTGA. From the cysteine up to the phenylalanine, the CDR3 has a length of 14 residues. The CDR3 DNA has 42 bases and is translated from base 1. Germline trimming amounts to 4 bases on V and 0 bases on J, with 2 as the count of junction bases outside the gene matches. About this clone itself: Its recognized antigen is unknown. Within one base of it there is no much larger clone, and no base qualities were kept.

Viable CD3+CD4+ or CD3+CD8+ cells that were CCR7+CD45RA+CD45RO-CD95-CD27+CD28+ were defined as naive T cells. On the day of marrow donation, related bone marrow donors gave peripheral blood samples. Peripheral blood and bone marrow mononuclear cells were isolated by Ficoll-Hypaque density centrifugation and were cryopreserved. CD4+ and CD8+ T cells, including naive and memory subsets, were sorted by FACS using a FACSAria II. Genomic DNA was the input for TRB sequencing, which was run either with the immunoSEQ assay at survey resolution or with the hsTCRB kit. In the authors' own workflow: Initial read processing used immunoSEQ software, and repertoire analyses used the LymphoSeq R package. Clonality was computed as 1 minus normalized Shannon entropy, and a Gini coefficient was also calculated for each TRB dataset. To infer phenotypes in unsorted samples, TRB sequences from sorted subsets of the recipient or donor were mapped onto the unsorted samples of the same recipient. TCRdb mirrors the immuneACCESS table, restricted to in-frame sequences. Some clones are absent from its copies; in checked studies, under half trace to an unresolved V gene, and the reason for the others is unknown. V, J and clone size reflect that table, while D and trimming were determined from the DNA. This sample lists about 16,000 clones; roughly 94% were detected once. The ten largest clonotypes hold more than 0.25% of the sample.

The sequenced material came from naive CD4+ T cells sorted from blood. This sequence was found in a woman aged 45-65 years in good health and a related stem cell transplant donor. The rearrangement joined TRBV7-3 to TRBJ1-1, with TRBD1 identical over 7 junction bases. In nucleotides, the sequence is TGTGCCAGCAGCTGGGGACAGTTGAACACTGAAGCTTTCTTT. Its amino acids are CASSWGQLNTEAFF. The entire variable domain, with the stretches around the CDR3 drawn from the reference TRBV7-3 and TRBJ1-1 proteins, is GAGVSQTPSNKVTEKGKYVELRCDPISGHTALYWYRQSLGQGPEFLIYFQGTGAADDSGLPNDRFFAVRPEGSVSTLKIQRTERGDSAVYLCASSWGQLNTEAFFGQGTRLTVV.